The subject of this entry is one TCR beta chain. What it binds is not known. This specimen comes from a study of T cell responses to AZD1222 COVID-19 vaccine. Study-level points and caveats: Only a handful of people who got AZD1222 tested seropositive at baseline.

Here immunoSEQ multiplex PCR was the method, and the copy in TCRdb shows in-frame clones only, minus some. Here the sample spans about 73,000 clones, about 88% being singletons. This specimen was peripheral blood, taken 28 days after the second AZD1222 dose. The receptor was derived from an adult who received the AZD1222 COVID-19 vaccine.

CDR3 DNA sequence: TGTGCCAGCAGCCGGGACGGGAATGAAAAACTGTTTTTT. It encodes CASSRDGNEKLFF. This rearrangement joins TRBV7-9 to TRBJ1-4; possibly TRBD1 for D (5 bases). This CDR3 has 13 residues. CDR1 and CDR2 from the germline V gene are SEHNR and FQNEAQ (reference sequence). V was trimmed by 5 bases and J by 5 bases, leaving 9 bases between them.